The 2 T cell receptor beta chains below come from one sample, sequenced in a study of cytomegalovirus exposure and HLA in healthy donors. Vbeta (60) and Jbeta (13) primers were used in the PCR. Measured with immunoSEQ multiplex PCR; TCRdb has only the in-frame clones, and not every one. In the table there are tens of thousands of clones, roughly 77% of which are singletons. What was sequenced was PBMCs. The receptors originated from a woman aged 40 to 50 in good health and CMV-seropositive.

V usage is TRBV9 and J usage is TRBJ2-7; 9 nucleotides line up with TRBD1. V was clipped by 3 bases and J by 0 bases; unmatched bases: 4. CDR3 length: 15 residues. Looked up from germline, CDR1 is SGDLS and CDR2 is YYNGEE. DNA of the CDR3: TGTGCCAGCAGCGCGGGACAGGGACCCTCCTACGAGCAGTACTTC. Protein sequence: CASSAGQGPSYEQYF.

The genes are TRBV10-1 and TRBJ1-2; perhaps TRBD1 as D (6 bases). Trimming took off 8 bases at V and 5 bases at J, with 24 bases between the two ends. CDR1 WNHNN and CDR2 SYGVQD come from the germline V gene (reference sequence). The CDR3 consists of 16 residues. The CDR3 spells CASGSLDSKGRYGYTF. The CDR3, as DNA: TGCGCCAGCGGTTCTCTGGACAGCAAAGGTCGATATGGCTACACCTTC.